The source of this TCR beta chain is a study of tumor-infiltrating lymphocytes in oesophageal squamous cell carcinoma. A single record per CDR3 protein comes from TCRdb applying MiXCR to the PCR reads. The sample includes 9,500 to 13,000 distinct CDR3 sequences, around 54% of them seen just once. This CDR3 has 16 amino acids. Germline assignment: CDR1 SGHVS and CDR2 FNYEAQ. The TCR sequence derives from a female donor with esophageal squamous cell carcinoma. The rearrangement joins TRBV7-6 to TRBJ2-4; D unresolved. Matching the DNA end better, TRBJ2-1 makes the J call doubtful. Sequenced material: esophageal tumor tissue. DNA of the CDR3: TGTGCCAGCAGCTCACGACTCCAAATGGGCTACAATGAGCAGTTCTTC. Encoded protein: CASSSRLQMGYNEQFF.